This T cell receptor beta chain originates from a study of identical twins. Germline CDR1 and CDR2: SGHTA and FQGNSA. The CDR3 has 16 residues. The V end lost 5 bases, the J end lost 0 bases, and 13 bases lay between the germline ends. Through template switching, a universal primer site was introduced, and the cDNA contained unique molecular identifiers. TCRdb independently ran MiXCR on the 5' RACE reads; one entry per CDR3 protein. The data show under 900,000 distinct CDR3 sequences, over 9% seen once. This clonotype showed up just a few times. The antigen is not known. Study findings and constraints: Cross-sectional statistics, not tracking of the same donors, supported the conclusions.

This sample also belongs to another study, concerning yellow fever vaccine responses in identical twins.

Sequencing was carried out using PBMCs. This sequence originates from a woman under 30 in good health. The rearrangement joins TRBV7-2 to TRBJ2-2; D may be TRBD1 (6 bases). This chain's CDR3 is CASSLFGTTNTGELFF. The CDR3, as DNA: TGTGCCAGCAGCCTATTCGGGACAACGAACACCGGGGAGCTGTTTTTT.